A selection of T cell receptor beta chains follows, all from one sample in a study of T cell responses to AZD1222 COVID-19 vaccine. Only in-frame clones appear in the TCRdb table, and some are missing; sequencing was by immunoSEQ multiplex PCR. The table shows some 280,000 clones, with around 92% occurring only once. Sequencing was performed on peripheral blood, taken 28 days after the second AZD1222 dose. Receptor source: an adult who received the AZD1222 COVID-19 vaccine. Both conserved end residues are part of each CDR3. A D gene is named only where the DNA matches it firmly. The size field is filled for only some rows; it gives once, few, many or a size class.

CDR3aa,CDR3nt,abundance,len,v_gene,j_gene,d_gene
CASSETSGRAGEQYF,TGTGCCAGCAGTGAAACTAGCGGGAGGGCCGGCGAGCAGTACTTC,-,15,TRBV2,TRBJ2-7,TRBD2
CASSLTSGGALNEQYF,TGTGCCAGCAGCTTGACTAGCGGGGGGGCCTTGAACGAGCAGTACTTC,-,16,TRBV3-1/TRBV3-2,TRBJ2-7,TRBD2
CASSLSPRQGDTEAFF,TGCGCCAGCAGCTTGTCCCCTAGACAGGGGGACACTGAAGCTTTCTTT,-,16,TRBV5-1,TRBJ1-1,TRBD1
CASSLTAGGYTF,TGTGCCAGCAGTCTCACGGCTGGTGGCTACACCTTC,once,12,TRBV28,TRBJ1-2,-
CASSFVGRETQYF,TGTGCCAGCAGTTTTGTGGGTCGCGAGACCCAGTACTTC,-,13,TRBV12-3/TRBV12-4,TRBJ2-5,-
CASSPRTSGTTDTQYF,TGTGCCAGCAGCCCTCGGACTAGCGGGACCACAGATACGCAGTATTTT,-,16,TRBV9,TRBJ2-3,TRBD2
CALGRGASKTQYF,TGTGCTCTGGGTCGGGGGGCCTCAAAGACCCAGTACTTC,-,13,TRBV28,TRBJ2-5,-
CASTDRGDNYGYTF,TGTGCCAGCACCGACAGGGGAGATAACTATGGCTACACCTTC,-,14,TRBV9,TRBJ1-2,TRBD1
CASSPGRGRESTDTQYF,TGTGCCAGCAGCCCTGGGCGCGGGAGGGAATCCACAGATACGCAGTATTTT,-,17,TRBV3-1/TRBV3-2,TRBJ2-3,TRBD2
CASSYAGAGTEAFF,TGTGCCAGCAGTTACGCGGGGGCGGGGACTGAAGCTTTCTTT,-,14,TRBV6-5,TRBJ1-1,-
CASSSTQGNNQPQHF,TGTGCCAGCAGCTCAACCCAGGGCAACAATCAGCCCCAGCATTTT,-,15,TRBV7-8,TRBJ1-5,-